Here is one T cell receptor (beta chain) with its context. In this sample, this clone turned up once. Its antigen remains undetermined. No base quality values were provided; no much bigger clone lies one nucleotide off. For sequencing of the TCRbeta CDR3 region, genomic DNA was extracted from the sorted cells. The immunoSEQ Assay was used to sequence the TCRbeta CDR3 regions. TCRdb mirrors the immuneACCESS table, restricted to in-frame sequences. Some clones are absent from its copies; in checked studies, under half trace to an unresolved V gene, and the reason for the others is unknown. This sample is represented by about 60,000 clones; 86% of them were singletons. The top ten clones comprise 0.85% to 1.4% of the sample. This entry is derived from a study of OX40 agonist ivuxolimab in advanced cancers. Looking at the study overall: Ivuxolimab, which targeted the costimulatory receptor OX40 (CD134), was an agonistic, fully human IgG2 monoclonal antibody. Intravenous ivuxolimab was administered to patients every 2 weeks at six dose levels: 0.01, 0.1, 0.3, 1.5, 3 and 10 mg/kg. Of the approximately 50 dose-escalation patients, hepatocellular carcinoma was present in about 20, melanoma in roughly 15, renal cell carcinoma in 9 and head and neck cancer in 9. The dose-escalation cohort was about 83% male with a mean age of approximately 60 years, ranging from about 20 to 80. Patients were allowed to have had prior anti-PD-1, anti-PD-L1 or anti-CTLA-4 therapy, and approximately 40% of the dose-escalation patients had previously received checkpoint inhibitors. Partial responses occurred in three dose-escalation patients, of whom one had hepatocellular carcinoma and two had cutaneous melanoma. Peripheral TCRbeta sequencing aimed to test whether ivuxolimab altered TCR sequence diversity and caused clonal T-cell expansion. The paper reports the monotherapy dose-escalation portion (N of about 51 patients) of the phase I ivuxolimab trial. The investigation overall reported the following: Low levels of normalized T-cell clonal expansion were also seen in some nonresponding patients. At doses of 0.1 to 3.0 mg/kg, clonal expansion of both CD4+ and CD8+ blood T cells was observed from baseline to week 6. After ivuxolimab, more expanded clones were found on average in CD8+ T cells than in CD4+ T cells. Partial responders in the 0.1-3.0 mg/kg groups had among the lowest normalized peripheral clonal expansion, especially among CD8+ T cells. Antigen specificity was not determined for the clonally expanded peripheral T cells.

The trial excluded patients who had a history of autoimmune disease or who were on systemic immunosuppression. Peripheral blood for TCR sequencing was collected from all dose cohorts at baseline, on cycle 4 day 1, and on cycle 7 day 1. Samples came from an open-label, multicenter, first-in-human phase I dose-escalation trial of ivuxolimab. The trial enrolled adults with locally advanced or metastatic head and neck squamous cell, hepatocellular, melanoma or renal cell carcinoma. Before TCR sequencing, CD4+ and CD8+ T cells were separately sorted from peripheral blood. CDR1 and CDR2, per the germline V gene, are SGHRS and YFSETQ. The CDR3 contains 16 residues, cysteine and phenylalanine counted. Only the CDR3 DNA is retained, 48 bases long and in frame from the first base. For this chain, trimming is 4 bases at the V end and 5 bases at the J end, and the number of junction bases without a gene match is 14.

The sequence was collected from an adult with an advanced solid tumor such as melanoma, head and neck, liver or kidney cancer. The chain joins TRBV5-1 to TRBJ2-7, with 8 junctional bases fitting TRBD2. The sequencing here drew on CD4+ or CD8+ T cells sorted from blood, taken in a trial of the OX40 agonist ivuxolimab. At the DNA level, the sequence is TGCGCCAGCAGCGTCACTCCGGGAGGGCCAGGTCACGAGCAGTACTTC. It is translated as CASSVTPGGPGHEQYF.